The sequence of this TCR beta chain was determined in a study of blood T cells in healthy people across ages. The study, taken as a whole, reports: Naive T cell percentage showed a strong correlation with the diversity of TCR beta.

Researchers isolated at least 7 million PBMCs per sample. A second roughly 6 to 12 cycle PCR used barcoded and J-beta primers. MiXCR was run by TCRdb on the 5' RACE reads, yielding one entry per CDR3 protein. The table has over 1,500,000 distinct CDR3 sequences, roughly two fifths seen once. Germline V gene data show CDR1 as DFQATT and CDR2 as SNEGSKA (reference sequence). This CDR3 contains 14 residues. V was cut by 2 bases and J by 6 bases, with 11 bases left in between. This clonotype appeared a few times. The antigen remains unidentified. The TCR comes from a human donor in good health. The chain employs TRBV20-1 and TRBJ1-6; D ambiguous. Sequenced: blood. The CDR3 bases are TGCAGTGCTAGAAGGGAAGAGTTTAATTCACCCCTCCACTTT. Its protein is CSARREEFNSPLHF.